The clone carrying this TCR beta chain appeared once. This entry comes from a study of blood T cell repertoires in COVID-19. Trimming took off 3 bases at V and 1 base at J, with 11 bases between the two ends. Per the germline V gene, CDR1 is LGHNA and CDR2 is YNFKEQ. The length of the CDR3 is 15 residues. In the original analysis: Amplified reference gene primers provided the basis for estimating nucleated cell counts. Generated by immunoSEQ multiplex PCR, the TCRdb table keeps only in-frame clones and is missing some. That table furnishes V, J and clone size, whereas the DNA furnished D and trimming. The table has under 200,000 clones, 75% to 95% seen once.

The rearrangement uses TRBV4-2 and TRBJ2-3, with D possibly being TRBD2 (6 bases). The sample comprised peripheral blood. This TCR was sampled from a man aged 45 to 65 with acute or convalescent COVID-19. CDR3 sequence: CASSHPPGGTDTQYF. DNA of the CDR3: TGTGCCAGCAGCCACCCTCCGGGGGGCACAGATACGCAGTATTTT.